A single sample is the source of the 27 T cell receptor beta chains below, sequenced in a study of T-cell memory formation after mild COVID-19 (dated by TCRdb to the early 2020s). Library method: 5' RACE. Sequencing took place on an Illumina NovaSeq 6000. TCRdb reran the public reads through fastp at Q25 and MiXCR, keeping productive beta chains. Rows with a matching CDR3 protein are joined into one entry that keeps the most common DNA and genes. Across this sample there are a few hundred thousand distinct CDR3 sequences, with approximately 19% seen only once. The ten top clones hold approximately 21% of the sample. Sequencing was carried out using PBMCs or a T cell subset sorted from them (not recorded which). These receptors were collected from a man aged 18 to 30 who had mild COVID-19 (a few samples of this study predate the infection). The sample titles of this study are shuffled in the database, so cell type and time point are left out; the donor was told from shared clones.

This clonotype was picked up a small number of times. This CDR3 is CSARGLMINSPLHF. The CDR3 DNA follows: TGCAGTGCTAGAGGGTTAATGATTAATTCACCCCTCCACTTT. The chain carries TRBV20-1 and TRBJ1-6; D unresolved. The V gene lost 1 base and the J gene lost 6 bases, with 10 bases spanning the gap. Germline loops: CDR1 DFQATT, CDR2 SNEGSKA (reference sequence). This CDR3 comprises 14 residues.

The rearrangement uses TRBV7-8 and TRBJ2-1; D may be TRBD2 (5 bases). TRBJ2-5 matches the DNA end more closely, so the J call is doubtful. CDR1 is SGHVS, CDR2 FQNEAQ, per germline. This CDR3 comprises 15 residues. CDR3 protein: CASSLDILGGETQYF. CDR3 DNA: TGTGCCAGCAGCTTAGATATTTTGGGCGGGGAGACCCAGTACTTC.

The chain recombines TRBV10-3 with TRBJ2-1; maybe TRBD2 (6 bases). The V gene lost 11 bases and the J gene lost 9 bases, with 20 bases spanning the gap. The CDR3 totals 13 residues. The germline CDR1 and CDR2 sequences are ENHRY and SYGVKD. CDR3 nucleotide sequence: TGTGCCCGCAGCCAGGGAGGTTTCGGTGAGCAGTTCTTC. Translated: CARSQGGFGEQFF.

J is TRBJ2-3 and V is TRBV9; D gene ambiguous. This CDR3 is built from 15 residues. The germline gives CDR1 SGDLS, CDR2 YYNGEE. V lost 3 bases and J lost 6, with 17 bases in between. CDR3: CASSGYGGPADTQYF. The CDR3 coding sequence is TGTGCCAGCAGCGGATACGGTGGGCCAGCGGATACGCAGTATTTT.

V gene TRBV5-1 combines with J gene TRBJ2-7; a weak D match, TRBD1 (7 bases). CDR3 length: 14 residues. From germline, CDR1 is SGHRS and CDR2 YFSETQ. Trimming removed 7 bases at V and 0 bases at J, with 14 bases between. The CDR3: CASGGGRASYEQYF. The CDR3 DNA reads as TGCGCCAGCGGAGGGGGCAGAGCCTCCTACGAGCAGTACTTC.

The rearrangement joins TRBV11-2 to TRBJ2-5; possible D gene TRBD1, 5 bases. V lost 6 bases and J lost 1, with 9 bases in between. The CDR3 runs to 13 residues. Looked up from germline, CDR1 is SGHAT and CDR2 is FQNNGV. Here the CDR3 DNA reads TGTGCCAGCAGTGAACAGGTCCAAGAGACCCAGTACTTC. Encoded protein: CASSEQVQETQYF.

This clonotype was observed a handful of times. The chain recombines TRBV25-1 with TRBJ1-6; weak D call: TRBD1 (6 bases). This CDR3 is built from 16 residues. The V gene lost 4 bases and the J gene lost 7 bases, with 17 bases spanning the gap. Germline CDR1 is MGHDK and CDR2 is SYGVNS. The DNA of the CDR3 is TGTGCCAGCAGTGGACTGATACAGGGAGGAAATTCACCCCTCCACTTT. Its protein product is CASSGLIQGGNSPLHF.

In this sample, this clonotype turned up a few times. The chain uses TRBV4-3 and TRBJ1-5; D unresolved. With 1 base removed from V and 0 bases from J, the gap between germline ends came to 7 bases. The V gene's germline CDR1 is LGHNA and CDR2 YSLEER. The CDR3 extends over 15 amino acids. CDR3 nucleotide sequence: TGCGCCAGCAGCCAAGGCAGGTCTAGCAATCAGCCCCAGCATTTT. Its protein product is CASSQGRSSNQPQHF.

This clonotype has more than one count but fewer than ten. The chain couples TRBV13 to TRBJ1-6; D is perhaps TRBD1 (6 bases). Trimming took 3 bases from V and 10 from J, leaving 13 bases between them. Germline V gene lookup returns CDR1 PRHDT and CDR2 FYEKMQ (reference sequence). The CDR3 has 14 residues. The CDR3 DNA is TGTGCCAGCAGCTTCACAGGGCTACAGTCACCCCTCCACTTT. Translating it yields CASSFTGLQSPLHF.

The chain recombines TRBV5-1 with TRBJ2-2; TRBD2 might be the D (6 bases). The CDR3 loop spans 14 amino acids. The V end lost 5 bases, the J end lost 4 bases, and 12 bases lay between the germline ends. Looked up from germline, CDR1 is SGHRS and CDR2 is YFSETQ. The chain's CDR3 is CASSSTGVTGELFF. CDR3 nucleotides: TGCGCCAGCAGTTCGACGGGGGTCACCGGGGAGCTGTTTTTT.

This chain joins TRBV6-2 or TRBV6-3 and TRBJ1-2; 7 bases fit TRBD1. CDR1 is MNHEY and CDR2 is SVGEGT in the germline V gene. The V segment lost 6 bases and the J segment 4 bases; nucleotides outside the gene matches: 8. The length of the CDR3 is 14 residues. This CDR3 is CASSDRDIGYGYTF. DNA of the CDR3: TGTGCCAGCAGCGACAGGGACATCGGCTATGGCTACACCTTC.

V usage is TRBV12-3 or TRBV12-4 and J usage is TRBJ2-3; weak D call: TRBD2 (6 bases). The CDR3 length is 14 residues. Trimming pared 2 bases from V and 5 bases from J, leaving 11 bases between. For the CDR3, the DNA is TGTGCCAGCAGTTTATCCGGGGGTGAAGATACGCAGTATTTT. This encodes CASSLSGGEDTQYF.

The gene calls are TRBV5-5 and TRBJ2-2; possible D gene TRBD1, 5 bases. The CDR3 is 13 amino acids. The germline V and J ends were trimmed by 5 bases and 2 bases, with 7 bases remaining between them. Per germline, CDR1 SGHKS and CDR2 YYEKEE (reference sequence). The CDR3 sequence is CASRTVNTGELFF. The DNA for the CDR3 is TGTGCCAGCAGGACAGTTAACACCGGGGAGCTGTTTTTT.

The J gene is TRBJ1-1, the V gene TRBV7-7; D remains ambiguous. Trimming pared 2 bases from V and 5 bases from J, leaving 9 bases between. This CDR3 spans 13 amino acids. Germline CDR1 SSHAT, CDR2 FNYEAQ (reference sequence). The CDR3 loop is CASSLSLGTEAFF. The CDR3 DNA sequence: TGTGCCAGCAGCTTATCTCTCGGGACTGAAGCTTTCTTT.

This clonotype was counted ten times or more. V gene TRBV4-3 combines with J gene TRBJ2-7, with D possibly TRBD2 on 6 matching bases. The CDR3 is 11 residues long. Trimming removed 4 bases at V and 5 bases at J, with 6 bases between. Germline assignment: CDR1 LGHNA and CDR2 YSLEER. The CDR3 sequence is CASSPGDEQYF. The CDR3 DNA reads TGCGCCAGCAGCCCGGGGGACGAGCAGTACTTC.

This clonotype was counted a few times. This chain joins TRBV20-1 and TRBJ1-2; D perhaps matches TRBD1 (6 bases). V was clipped by 5 bases and J by 2 bases, with 12 bases between them. The CDR3 has 13 residues. CDR1 and CDR2 (germline): DFQATT, SNEGSKA (reference sequence). The CDR3 DNA reads as TGCAGTGCTTCCGTTGACAGGAACTATGGCTACACCTTC. Translating gives CSASVDRNYGYTF.

The chain uses TRBV7-9 and TRBJ1-1, with 8 nucleotides matching TRBD1. CDR1 SEHNR and CDR2 FQNEAQ come from the germline V gene (reference sequence). The V and J ends lost 5 bases and 4 bases, in that order; junction bases with no gene match: 6. The CDR3 is 14 amino acids. The CDR3 protein is CASSRAGGSTEAFF. The CDR3 DNA sequence: TGTGCCAGCAGCCGTGCAGGGGGCAGCACTGAAGCTTTCTTT.

This clonotype was counted a few times. The V call is TRBV19, the J call TRBJ1-4, with unresolved D. The CDR3 covers 14 residues. The germline CDR1 and CDR2 sequences are LNHDA and SQIVND (reference sequence). The V end was cut by 5 bases, the J end by 2 bases, with 9 bases between. CDR3 region: CASSQSGTNEKLFF. The CDR3 DNA sequence: TGTGCCAGTAGTCAGTCGGGCACTAATGAAAAACTGTTTTTT. The full variable domain, its missing parts supplied by reference TRBV19 and TRBJ1-4, is DGGITQSPKYLFRKEGQNVTLSCEQNLNHDAMYWYRQDPGQGLRLIYYSQIVNDFQKGDIAEGYSVSREKKESFPLTVTSAQKNPTAFYLCASSQSGTNEKLFFGSGTQLSVL.

This clonotype was counted a few times. This chain links TRBV5-1 with TRBJ2-3; D may be TRBD2 (8 bases). The CDR3 loop spans 14 amino acids. Between the trimmed V and J ends, which lost 4 bases and 9 bases, there was a span of 18 bases. CDR1 is SGHRS, CDR2 YFSETQ, per germline. CDR3 residues: CASSGDSREGTQYF. CDR3 DNA: TGCGCCAGCAGCGGGGACAGCCGGGAGGGGACGCAGTATTTT. Full variable domain (remainder filled in from reference TRBV5-1 and TRBJ2-3): KAGVTQTPRYLIKTRGQQVTLSCSPISGHRSVSWYQQTPGQGLQFLFEYFSETQRNKGNFPGRFSGRQFSNSRSEMNVSTLELGDSALYLCASSGDSREGTQYFGPGTRLTVL.

The chain couples TRBV28 to TRBJ2-7; D ambiguous. This CDR3 spans 14 amino acids. The ends were cut back, 7 bases at V and 6 bases at J, with 19 bases in the middle. Germline V gene data show CDR1 as MDHEN and CDR2 as SYDVKM. The CDR3 region has the DNA TGTGCCAGCACCAAAGACCCGAAGTTGCGCGAGCAGTACGTC. This gives the protein CASTKDPKLREQYV.

The chain joins TRBV5-4 to TRBJ1-6; tentative D call: TRBD1 (6 bases). Trimming removed 7 bases from V and 2 bases from J, with 7 bases in between. The CDR3 covers 13 residues. Germline V gene sequence: CDR1 SGHNT, CDR2 YYREEE (reference sequence). CDR3 DNA sequence: TGTGCCAGCGGACAGACCTATAATTCACCCCTCCACTTT. Protein product: CASGQTYNSPLHF.

This clonotype was seen many times. The chain couples TRBV6-4 to TRBJ2-3, with D possibly matching TRBD2 (6 bases). The CDR3 runs to 14 residues. Germline loops: CDR1 MRHNA, CDR2 SNTAGT. V lost 3 bases and J 6 bases, leaving 13 bases between the germline ends. The CDR3 bases are TGTGCCAGCAGTGAGGCCCGGGGGATGGATACGCAGTATTTT. It encodes CASSEARGMDTQYF.

The table lists this clonotype with a few counts. The chain joins TRBV20-1 to TRBJ2-7; 12 nucleotides match TRBD1. Germline trimming cut 7 bases from V and 5 bases from J; bases unmatched to any gene: 9. Germline V CDR1 and CDR2: DFQATT, SNEGSKA (reference sequence). The CDR3 extends over 14 amino acids. In DNA, the CDR3 is TGCAGTGTTCAGGGACAGGGGGCTAAGAACGAGCAGTACTTC. This gives the protein CSVQGQGAKNEQYF.

The chain couples TRBV20-1 to TRBJ2-3; D is unresolved. Germline CDR1 and CDR2: DFQATT and SNEGSKA (reference sequence). This CDR3 is 15 amino acids long. The germline V and J ends were trimmed by 0 bases and 0 bases, with 10 bases remaining between them. This CDR3 reads CSARDGLVSTDTQYF. As DNA, the CDR3 is TGCAGTGCTAGAGATGGGCTAGTTAGCACAGATACGCAGTATTTT.

DNA for the CDR3: TGTGCCAGCAGCTTAGAGGGGGGATCCTACGAGCAGTACGTC. Translated, it gives CASSLEGGSYEQYV. The chain combines TRBV7-9 with TRBJ2-7; D assignment may be TRBD1 or TRBD2 (6 bases each). Looked up from germline, CDR1 is SEHNR and CDR2 is FQNEAQ (reference sequence). V dropped 1 base and J dropped 1 base, with 8 bases sitting between them. The CDR3 is 14 residues long.

The chain carries TRBV6-2 or TRBV6-3 and TRBJ1-2, with D hard to call. CDR1 is MNHEY, CDR2 SVGEGT, per germline. The CDR3 is 12 residues long. The germline V and J ends were trimmed by 6 bases and 5 bases, with 10 bases remaining between them. The CDR3 protein is CASSLVRYGYTF. CDR3 coding DNA: TGTGCCAGCAGCCTCGTCCGGTATGGCTACACCTTC.

The V call is TRBV7-8, the J call TRBJ2-4; 7 nucleotides match TRBD1. V lost 1 base, J lost 9 bases, and 3 bases stayed unmatched. CDR3 length: 13 amino acids. CDR1 is SGHVS, CDR2 FQNEAQ, per germline. CDR3 residues: CASSLGGGGIQYF. CDR3 DNA sequence: TGTGCCAGCAGCTTAGGAGGGGGCGGCATTCAGTACTTC.